The clone carrying this T cell receptor (beta chain) was observed many times. Germline CDR1 is DFQATT and CDR2 is SNEGSKA (reference sequence). This CDR3 region has 14 residues. TCRdb re-derived calls from the RT-PCR reads in MiXCR, one entry per CDR3 protein. This table holds approximately 720,000 distinct CDR3 sequences, over 12% found once. The chain carries TRBV20-1 and TRBJ1-6, with 7 bases lining up with TRBD1. The receptor was derived from a female donor in good health, serving as a healthy control. Material: memory CD4+ T cells from blood. The CDR3 DNA reads TGCAGCGTAGGGGGCGCGTCCTATAATTCACCCCTCCACTTT. Its protein product is CSVGGASYNSPLHF.